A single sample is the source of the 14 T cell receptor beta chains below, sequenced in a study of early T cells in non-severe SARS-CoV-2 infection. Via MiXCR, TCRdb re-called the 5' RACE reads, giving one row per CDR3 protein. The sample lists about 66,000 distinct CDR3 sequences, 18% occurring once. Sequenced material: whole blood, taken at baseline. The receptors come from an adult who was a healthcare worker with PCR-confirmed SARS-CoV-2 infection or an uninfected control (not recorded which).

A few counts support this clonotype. The CDR3 reads CSAPRRGGQSYEQYF. The CDR3 DNA reads as TGCAGTGCACCCCGCCGAGGCGGCCAATCCTACGAGCAGTACTTC. The gene calls are TRBV20-1 and TRBJ2-7; D is undetermined. Trimming left V 6 bases short and J 1 base short, with 19 bases between. The CDR3 is made up of 15 amino acids. Germline values: CDR1 DFQATT, CDR2 SNEGSKA (reference sequence).

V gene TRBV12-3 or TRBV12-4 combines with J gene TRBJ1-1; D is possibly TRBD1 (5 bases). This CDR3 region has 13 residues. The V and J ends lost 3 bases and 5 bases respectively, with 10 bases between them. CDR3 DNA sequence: TGTGCCAGCAGTTTTTCCGCAGGGACTGAAGCTTTCTTT. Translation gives CASSFSAGTEAFF.

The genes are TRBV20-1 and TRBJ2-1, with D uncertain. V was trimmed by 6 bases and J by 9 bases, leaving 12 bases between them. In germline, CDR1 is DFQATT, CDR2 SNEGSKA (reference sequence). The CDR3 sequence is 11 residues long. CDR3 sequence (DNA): TGCAGTGCGAGCCCATACGGTGAGCAGTTCTTC. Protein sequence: CSASPYGEQFF.

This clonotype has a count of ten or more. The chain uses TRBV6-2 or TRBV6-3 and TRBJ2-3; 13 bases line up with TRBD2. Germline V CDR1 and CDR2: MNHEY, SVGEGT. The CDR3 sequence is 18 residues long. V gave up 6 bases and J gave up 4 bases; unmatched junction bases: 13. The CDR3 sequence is CASSPGTSGTGSADTQYF. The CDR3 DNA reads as TGTGCCAGCAGCCCCGGGACTAGCGGGACTGGTTCCGCAGATACGCAGTATTTT.

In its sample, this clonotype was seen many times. The CDR3, as DNA: TGTGCCAGCAGTTTATCGACTAGCGGGAGGGCAGATACGCAGTATTTT. Encoded protein: CASSLSTSGRADTQYF. The chain links TRBV28 to TRBJ2-3; 14 bases fit TRBD2. This CDR3 is built from 16 residues. The germline V gene has CDR1 MDHEN and CDR2 SYDVKM. J lost 4 bases, V lost 1 base, and 1 base had no gene match.

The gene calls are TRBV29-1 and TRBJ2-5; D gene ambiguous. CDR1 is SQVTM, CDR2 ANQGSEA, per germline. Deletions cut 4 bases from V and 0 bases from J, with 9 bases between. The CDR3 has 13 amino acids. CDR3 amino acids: CSVVVRYQETQYF. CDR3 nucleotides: TGCAGCGTTGTAGTCCGGTACCAAGAGACCCAGTACTTC.

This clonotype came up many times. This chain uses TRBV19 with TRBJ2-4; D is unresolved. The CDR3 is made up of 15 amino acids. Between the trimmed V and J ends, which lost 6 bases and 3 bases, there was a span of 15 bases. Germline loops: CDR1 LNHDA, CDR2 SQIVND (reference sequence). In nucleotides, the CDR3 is TGTGCCAGTAGAATCCAGGAATTTGGCAAAAACATTCAGTACTTC. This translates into CASRIQEFGKNIQYF.

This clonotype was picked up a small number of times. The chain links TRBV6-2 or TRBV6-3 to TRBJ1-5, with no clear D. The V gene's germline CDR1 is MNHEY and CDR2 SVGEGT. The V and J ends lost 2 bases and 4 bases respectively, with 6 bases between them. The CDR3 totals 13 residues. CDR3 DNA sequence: TGTGCCAGCAGTTACGCCAGAAATCAGCCCCAGCATTTT. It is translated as CASSYARNQPQHF.

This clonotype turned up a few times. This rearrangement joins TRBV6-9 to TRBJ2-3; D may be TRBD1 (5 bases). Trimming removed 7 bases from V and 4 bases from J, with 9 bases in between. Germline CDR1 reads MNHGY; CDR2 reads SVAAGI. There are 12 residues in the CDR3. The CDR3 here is CASKVGADTQYF. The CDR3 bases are TGTGCCAGCAAAGTAGGGGCAGATACGCAGTATTTT.

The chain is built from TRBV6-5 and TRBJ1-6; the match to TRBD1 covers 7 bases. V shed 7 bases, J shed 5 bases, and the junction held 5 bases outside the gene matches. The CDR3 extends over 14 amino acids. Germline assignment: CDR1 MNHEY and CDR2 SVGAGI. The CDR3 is CASMSGQHNSPLHF. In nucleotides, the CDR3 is TGTGCCAGCATGTCGGGACAGCATAATTCACCCCTCCACTTT.

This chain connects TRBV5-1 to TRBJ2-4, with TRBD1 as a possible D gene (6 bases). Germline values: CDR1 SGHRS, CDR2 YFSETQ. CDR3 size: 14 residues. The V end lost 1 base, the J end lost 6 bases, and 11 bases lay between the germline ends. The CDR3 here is CASSLPGDGNIQYF. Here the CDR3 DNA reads TGCGCCAGCAGCTTGCCAGGGGACGGAAACATTCAGTACTTC.

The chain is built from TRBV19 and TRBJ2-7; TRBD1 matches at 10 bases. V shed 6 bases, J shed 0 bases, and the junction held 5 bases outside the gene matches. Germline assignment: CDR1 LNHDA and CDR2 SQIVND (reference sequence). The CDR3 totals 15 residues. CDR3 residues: CASSTRQGASYEQYF. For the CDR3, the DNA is TGTGCCAGTAGCACAAGACAGGGGGCCTCCTACGAGCAGTACTTC.

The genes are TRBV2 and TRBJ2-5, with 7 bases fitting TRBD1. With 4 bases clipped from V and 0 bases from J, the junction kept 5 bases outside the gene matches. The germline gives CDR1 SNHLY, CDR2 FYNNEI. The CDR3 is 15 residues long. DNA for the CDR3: TGTGCCAGCAGTGCAACAGGGGCAAACCAAGAGACCCAGTACTTC. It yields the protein CASSATGANQETQYF. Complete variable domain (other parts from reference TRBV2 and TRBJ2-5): EPEVTQTPSHQVTQMGQEVILRCVPISNHLYFYWYRQILGQKVEFLVSFYNNEISEKSEIFDDQFSVERPDGSNFTLKIRSTKLEDSAMYFCASSATGANQETQYFGPGTRLLVL.

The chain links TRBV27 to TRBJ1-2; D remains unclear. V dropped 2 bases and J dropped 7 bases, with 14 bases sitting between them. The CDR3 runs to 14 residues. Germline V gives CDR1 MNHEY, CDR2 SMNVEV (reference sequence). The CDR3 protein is CASSLDGDGFGYTF. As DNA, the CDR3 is TGTGCCAGCAGTTTAGACGGCGATGGCTTTGGCTACACCTTC.